A selection of T cell receptor beta chains follows, all from one sample in a study of cytomegalovirus exposure and HLA in healthy donors. Assay: immunoSEQ multiplex PCR; the TCRdb copy retains only in-frame clones and omits some. The sample holds over 100,000 clones; 70% to 90% are singletons and the top ten take about 6.9%. The sequencing sample was made of PBMCs. These receptors were obtained from a young woman in good health and CMV-seropositive. Both conserved end residues are part of each CDR3. A D gene is named only where the DNA matches it firmly. Size is stated for part of the rows, as once, few or many counts, or as a class when the clone is expanded.

j_call | clone_size | d_call | v_call | cdr3_aa | cdr3_nt
TRBJ2-2 | . | . | TRBV11-3 | CASSLELYGTGELFF | TGTGCCAGCAGCTTAGAACTGTACGGCACCGGGGAGCTGTTTTTT
TRBJ1-1 | . | TRBD1 | TRBV5-1 | CASSPGTVVAEAFF | TGCGCCAGCAGTCCCGGGACAGTGGTTGCTGAAGCTTTCTTT
TRBJ2-7 | . | . | TRBV18 | CASSPDVGTSYEQYF | TGTGCCAGCTCACCCGATGTGGGGACATCCTACGAGCAGTACTTC
TRBJ2-3 | once | . | TRBV7-2 | CASSLVGTSTDTQYF | TGTGCCAGCAGCTTAGTAGGGACTAGCACAGATACGCAGTATTTT
TRBJ2-7 | . | TRBD1 | TRBV11-3 | CASSTGTGRDEQYF | TGTGCCAGCAGCACCGGGACAGGGAGAGACGAGCAGTACTTC
TRBJ2-3 | . | TRBD2 | TRBV7-3 | CASSHSGGGTDTQYF | TGTGCCAGCAGCCATAGCGGGGGCGGCACAGATACGCAGTATTTT
TRBJ2-6 | . | . | TRBV5-4 | CASSPDGSSGANVLTF | TGTGCCAGCAGCCCGGACGGGAGCTCTGGGGCCAACGTCCTGACTTTC
TRBJ2-1 | . | . | TRBV6-1 | CASSEVPGVSNEQFF | TGTGCCAGCAGTGAAGTTCCAGGGGTGAGCAATGAGCAGTTCTTC
TRBJ1-1 | . | TRBD1 | TRBV18 | CASSPPLGAGGQPNTEAFF | TGTGCCAGCTCACCACCGCTGGGGGCAGGGGGCCAACCGAACACTGAAGCTTTCTTT
TRBJ2-7 | . | TRBD2 | TRBV27 | CASSLEAGGPYEQYF | TGTGCCAGCAGTTTAGAGGCGGGAGGGCCGTACGAGCAGTACTTC
TRBJ1-4 | . | . | TRBV12-5 | CASGLGRVGRNEKLFF | TGTGCTAGTGGTTTGGGAAGGGTGGGGAGGAATGAAAAACTGTTTTTT
TRBJ1-5 | . | TRBD1 | TRBV7-9 | CASSPGGISNQPQHF | TGTGCCAGCAGCCCAGGGGGGATTAGCAATCAGCCCCAGCATTTT
TRBJ2-1 | . | TRBD2 | TRBV6-5 | CASSLTSVNNEQFF | TGTGCCAGCAGTTTGACTAGCGTTAACAATGAGCAGTTCTTC
TRBJ2-1 | . | . | TRBV5-1 | CASSFDNEQFF | TGCGCCAGCAGCTTCGACAATGAGCAGTTCTTC
TRBJ2-3 | . | . | TRBV9 | CASSVEGREDTQYF | TGTGCCAGCAGCGTAGAGGGCCGGGAAGATACGCAGTATTTT
TRBJ2-6 | . | . | TRBV4-1 | CASSQGPQGRRANVLTF | TGCGCCAGCAGCCAAGGACCTCAGGGGAGAAGGGCCAACGTCCTGACTTTC
TRBJ2-3 | . | TRBD2 | TRBV5-6 | CASSHRNPASGRGDTQYF | TGTGCCAGCAGTCACCGGAACCCTGCTAGCGGAAGAGGAGATACGCAGTATTTT
TRBJ1-5 | . | . | TRBV19 | CARIYRACQPQHF | TGTGCCAGGATTTACAGGGCATGTCAGCCCCAGCATTTT
TRBJ1-1 | . | . | TRBV5-1 | CASSLQGTEAFF | TGCGCCAGCAGCTTGCAGGGCACTGAAGCTTTCTTT
TRBJ1-2 | . | TRBD1 | TRBV2 | CASSGQGGYGYTF | TGTGCCAGCAGCGGACAGGGCGGCTATGGCTACACCTTC
TRBJ1-2 | . | TRBD1 | TRBV7-9 | CASSFLTGGPHGYTF | TGTGCCAGCAGCTTCTTAACAGGGGGCCCCCATGGCTACACCTTC
TRBJ2-1 | . | . | TRBV6-1 | CASSGGGSYNEQFF | TGTGCCAGCAGTGGCGGTGGGTCCTACAATGAGCAGTTCTTC
TRBJ2-1 | . | . | TRBV27 | CASTRVGVSYNEQFF | TGTGCCAGCACGCGGGTAGGCGTCTCCTACAATGAGCAGTTCTTC
TRBJ2-2 | . | TRBD1 | TRBV7-2 | CASSSSGDREAGELFF | TGTGCCAGCAGCTCGTCGGGGGACAGGGAGGCCGGGGAGCTGTTTTTT
TRBJ2-1 | . | . | TRBV7-3 | CASSPTTGGQHEQFF | TGTGCCAGCAGCCCGACGACAGGCGGTCAGCATGAGCAGTTCTTC
TRBJ1-2 | . | . | TRBV7-9 | CASSANLAGGYTF | TGTGCCAGCAGCGCGAATTTGGCGGGCGGCTACACCTTC
TRBJ2-1 | . | TRBD2 | TRBV30 | CAWSAPSGGPDEQFF | TGTGCCTGGAGTGCCCCTAGCGGGGGGCCGGATGAGCAGTTCTTC
TRBJ2-7 | . | TRBD1 | TRBV5-6 | CASSLGQGAYEQYF | TGTGCCAGCAGCTTGGGGCAGGGGGCCTACGAGCAGTACTTC
TRBJ2-7 | . | . | TRBV10-3 | CAISDPDYYEQYF | TGTGCCATCAGTGACCCGGACTACTACGAGCAGTACTTC
TRBJ1-1 | . | . | TRBV9 | CASSVDGGSEAFF | TGTGCCAGCAGCGTAGACGGAGGGAGTGAAGCTTTCTTT
TRBJ2-7 | . | . | TRBV6-6 | CASSYSNPRDYEQYF | TGTGCCAGCAGTTACTCGAATCCCAGGGACTACGAGCAGTACTTC
TRBJ2-3 | . | TRBD1 | TRBV7-9 | CASSGVGTGIRDTQYF | TGTGCCAGCAGCGGAGTAGGGACAGGGATACGCGATACGCAGTATTTT
TRBJ1-6 | . | . | TRBV6-6 | CASSYLRENNSPLHF | TGTGCCAGCAGTTACTTAAGGGAGAATAATTCACCCCTCCACTTT
TRBJ2-2 | . | TRBD1 | TRBV4-1 | CASSQRGEGTGANTGELFF | TGCGCCAGCAGCCAAAGAGGGGAGGGGACAGGGGCGAACACCGGGGAGCTGTTTTTT
TRBJ1-2 | . | . | TRBV9 | CASSARTANHGYTF | TGTGCCAGCAGCGCCCGGACAGCTAACCATGGCTACACCTTC
TRBJ1-1 | . | . | TRBV5-1 | CASSSLGAPGYTEAFF | TGCGCCAGCAGCTCCCTGGGGGCACCAGGGTACACTGAAGCTTTCTTT
TRBJ2-1 | . | TRBD2 | TRBV7-2 | CASSLGALAGGGEQFF | TGTGCCAGCAGCTTGGGTGCGCTAGCGGGAGGGGGTGAGCAGTTCTTC
TRBJ2-5 | . | . | TRBV19 | CASSIKETQYF | TGTGCCAGTAGTATTAAAGAGACCCAGTACTTC
TRBJ2-1 | . | . | TRBV10-2 | CASSESRAAEQFF | TGCGCCAGCAGTGAGTCCAGGGCAGCCGAGCAGTTCTTC
TRBJ2-3 | . | TRBD2 | TRBV27 | CASSLYSGRGTDTQYF | TGTGCCAGCAGTTTATATAGCGGGAGGGGCACAGATACGCAGTATTTT
TRBJ1-2 | . | TRBD1 | TRBV28 | CASSLSVGQVDNYGYTF | TGTGCCAGCAGTTTATCTGTGGGACAGGTGGATAACTATGGCTACACCTTC
TRBJ2-1 | . | . | TRBV4-1 | CASSQSRESSYNEQFF | TGCGCCAGCAGCCAGAGTAGAGAGAGCTCCTACAATGAGCAGTTCTTC
TRBJ1-4 | . | . | TRBV4-1 | CASSQSATRATNEKLFF | TGCGCCAGCAGCCAGTCGGCAACTCGGGCAACTAATGAAAAACTGTTTTTT
TRBJ2-2 | . | . | TRBV4-1 | CASSARTANTGELFF | TGCGCCAGCAGCGCGCGGACAGCAAACACCGGGGAGCTGTTTTTT
TRBJ2-3 | . | TRBD2 | TRBV25-1 | CASSESLAGGSTDTQYF | TGTGCCAGCAGTGAATCCCTAGCGGGAGGGTCGACAGATACGCAGTATTTT
TRBJ1-2 | . | . | TRBV19 | CASSSFQGAYGYTF | TGTGCCAGTAGTTCATTCCAGGGTGCATATGGCTACACCTTC
TRBJ2-6 | . | . | TRBV2 | CASSDGGTGANVLTF | TGTGCCAGCAGTGATGGGGGCACTGGGGCCAACGTCCTGACTTTC
TRBJ2-1 | once | TRBD2 | TRBV2 | CASTGLAGVGEQFF | TGTGCCAGCACCGGTCTAGCGGGAGTGGGTGAGCAGTTCTTC